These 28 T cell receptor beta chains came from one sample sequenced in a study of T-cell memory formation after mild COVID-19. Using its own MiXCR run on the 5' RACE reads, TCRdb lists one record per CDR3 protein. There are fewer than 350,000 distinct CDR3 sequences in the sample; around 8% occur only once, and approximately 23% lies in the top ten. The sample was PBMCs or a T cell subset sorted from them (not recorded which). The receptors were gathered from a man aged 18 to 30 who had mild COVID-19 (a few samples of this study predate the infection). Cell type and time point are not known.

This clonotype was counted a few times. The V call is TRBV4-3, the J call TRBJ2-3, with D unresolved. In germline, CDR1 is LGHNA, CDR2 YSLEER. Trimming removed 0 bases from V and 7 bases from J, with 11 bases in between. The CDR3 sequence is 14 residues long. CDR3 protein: CASSQDVYEYTQYF. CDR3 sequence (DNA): TGCGCCAGCAGCCAAGATGTCTACGAATATACGCAGTATTTT.

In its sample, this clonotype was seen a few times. The CDR3 region is CASSQDPQDYNEQFF. Here the CDR3 DNA reads TGTGCCAGCAGCCAAGATCCCCAGGATTACAATGAGCAGTTCTTC. The rearrangement uses TRBV4-2 and TRBJ2-1; no clear D gene. Germline V gene lookup returns CDR1 LGHNA and CDR2 YNFKEQ. This CDR3 comprises 15 residues. V was pared by 0 bases and J by 4 bases, with 10 bases between.

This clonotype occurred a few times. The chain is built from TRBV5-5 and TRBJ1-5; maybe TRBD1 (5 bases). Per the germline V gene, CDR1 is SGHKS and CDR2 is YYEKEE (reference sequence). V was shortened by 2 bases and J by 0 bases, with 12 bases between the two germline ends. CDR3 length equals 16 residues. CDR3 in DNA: TGTGCCAGCAGCTTCCTCACAGGCGATAGCAATCAGCCCCAGCATTTT. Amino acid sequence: CASSFLTGDSNQPQHF. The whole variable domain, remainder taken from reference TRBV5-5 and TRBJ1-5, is DAGVTQSPTHLIKTRGQQVTLRCSPISGHKSVSWYQQVLGQGPQFIFQYYEKEERGRGNFPDRFSARQFPNYSSELNVNALLLGDSALYLCASSFLTGDSNQPQHFGDGTRLSIL.

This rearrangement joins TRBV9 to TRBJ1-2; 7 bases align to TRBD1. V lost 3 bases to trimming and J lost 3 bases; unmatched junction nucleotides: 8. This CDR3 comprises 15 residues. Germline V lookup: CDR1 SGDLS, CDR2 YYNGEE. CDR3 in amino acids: CASSALGGYDYGYTF. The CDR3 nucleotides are TGTGCCAGCAGCGCCCTAGGGGGCTACGACTATGGCTACACCTTC.

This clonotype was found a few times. The CDR3 spells CASSRGVGNEKLFF. The CDR3 DNA reads as TGTGCCAGCAGCCGCGGGGTCGGGAATGAAAAACTGTTTTTT. The V call is TRBV11-1, the J call TRBJ1-4; D is unresolved. The CDR3 covers 14 residues. Trimming removed 5 bases at V and 5 bases at J, with 12 bases between. Germline CDR1 and CDR2: SGHAT and FQDESV (reference sequence).

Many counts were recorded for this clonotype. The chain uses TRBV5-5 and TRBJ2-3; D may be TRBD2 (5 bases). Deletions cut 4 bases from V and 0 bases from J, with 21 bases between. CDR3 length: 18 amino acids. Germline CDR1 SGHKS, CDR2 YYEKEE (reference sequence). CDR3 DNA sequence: TGTGCCAGCAGCCCCAACGCGGGTACACCGCTCAGCACAGATACGCAGTATTTT. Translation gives CASSPNAGTPLSTDTQYF.

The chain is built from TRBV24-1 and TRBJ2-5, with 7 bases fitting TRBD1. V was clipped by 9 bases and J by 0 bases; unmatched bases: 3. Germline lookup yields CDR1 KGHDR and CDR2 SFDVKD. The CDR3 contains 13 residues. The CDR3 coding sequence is TGTGCCACCGGGACAGCAAACCAAGAGACCCAGTACTTC. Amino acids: CATGTANQETQYF.

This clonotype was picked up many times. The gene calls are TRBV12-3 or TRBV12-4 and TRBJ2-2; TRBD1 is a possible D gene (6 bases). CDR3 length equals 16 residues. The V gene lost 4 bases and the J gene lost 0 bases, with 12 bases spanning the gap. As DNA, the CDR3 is TGTGCCAGCAGTTCCACGACAGGCCCGAACACCGGGGAGCTGTTTTTT. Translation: CASSSTTGPNTGELFF.

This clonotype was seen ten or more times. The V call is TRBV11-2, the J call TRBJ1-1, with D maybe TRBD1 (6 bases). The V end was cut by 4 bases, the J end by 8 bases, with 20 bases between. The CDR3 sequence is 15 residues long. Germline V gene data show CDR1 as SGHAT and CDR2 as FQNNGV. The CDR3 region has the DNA TGTGCCAGCAGCTCATTCAACAGGGAAAGGTCGGAAGCTTTCTTT. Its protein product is CASSSFNRERSEAFF. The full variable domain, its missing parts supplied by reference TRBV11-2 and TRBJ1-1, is EAGVAQSPRYKIIEKRQSVAFWCNPISGHATLYWYQQILGQGPKLLIQFQNNGVVDDSQLPKDRFSAERLKGVDSTLKIQPAKLEDSAVYLCASSSFNRERSEAFFGQGTRLTVV.

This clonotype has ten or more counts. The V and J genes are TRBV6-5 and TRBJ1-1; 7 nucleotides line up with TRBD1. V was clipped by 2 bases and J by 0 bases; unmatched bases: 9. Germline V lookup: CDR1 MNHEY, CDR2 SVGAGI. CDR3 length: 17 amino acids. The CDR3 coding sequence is TGTGCCAGCAGTTACCGGACAGGTTTTCAAATGAACACTGAAGCTTTCTTT. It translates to CASSYRTGFQMNTEAFF.

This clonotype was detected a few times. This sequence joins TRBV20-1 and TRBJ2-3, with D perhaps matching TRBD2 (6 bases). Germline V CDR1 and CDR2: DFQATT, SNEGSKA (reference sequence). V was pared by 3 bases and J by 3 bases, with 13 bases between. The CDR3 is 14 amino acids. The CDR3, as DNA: TGCAGTGCTAGTGACGGCGGGGCGACAGATACGCAGTATTTT. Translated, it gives CSASDGGATDTQYF.

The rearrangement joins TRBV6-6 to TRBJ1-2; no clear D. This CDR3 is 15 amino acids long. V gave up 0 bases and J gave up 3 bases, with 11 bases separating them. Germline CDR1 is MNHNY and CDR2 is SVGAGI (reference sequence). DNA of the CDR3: TGTGCCAGCAGTTACTCGGGCAGACCCGACTATGGCTACACCTTC. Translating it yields CASSYSGRPDYGYTF.

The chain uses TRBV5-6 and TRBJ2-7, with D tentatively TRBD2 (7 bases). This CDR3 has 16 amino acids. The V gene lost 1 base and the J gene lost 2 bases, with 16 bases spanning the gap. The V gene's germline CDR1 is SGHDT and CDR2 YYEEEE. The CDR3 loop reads CASSLSDVGGPYEQYF. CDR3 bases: TGTGCCAGCAGCTTGTCAGACGTCGGGGGGCCCTACGAGCAGTACTTC. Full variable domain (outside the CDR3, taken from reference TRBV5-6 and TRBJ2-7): DAGVTQSPTHLIKTRGQQVTLRCSPKSGHDTVSWYQQALGQGPQFIFQYYEEEERQRGNFPDRFSGHQFPNYSSELNVNALLLGDSALYLCASSLSDVGGPYEQYFGPGTRLTVT.

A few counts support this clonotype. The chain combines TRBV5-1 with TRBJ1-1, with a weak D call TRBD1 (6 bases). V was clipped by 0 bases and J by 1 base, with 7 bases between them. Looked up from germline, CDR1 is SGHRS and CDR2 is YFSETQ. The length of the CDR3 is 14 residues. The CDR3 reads CASSLGGQNTEAFF. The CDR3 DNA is TGCGCCAGCAGCTTGGGGGGACAGAACACTGAAGCTTTCTTT.

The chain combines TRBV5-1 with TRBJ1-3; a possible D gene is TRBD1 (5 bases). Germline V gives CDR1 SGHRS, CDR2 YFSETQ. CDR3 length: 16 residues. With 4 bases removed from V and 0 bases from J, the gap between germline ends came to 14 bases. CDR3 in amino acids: CASSPGTTVSGNTIYF. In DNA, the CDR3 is TGCGCCAGCAGCCCCGGGACCACGGTCTCTGGAAACACCATATATTTT.

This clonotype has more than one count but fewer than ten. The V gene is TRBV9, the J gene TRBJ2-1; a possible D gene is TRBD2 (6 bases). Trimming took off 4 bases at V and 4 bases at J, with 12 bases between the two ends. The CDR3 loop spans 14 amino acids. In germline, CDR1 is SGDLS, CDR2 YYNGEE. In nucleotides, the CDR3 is TGTGCCAGCAGCCCCGACGGGGGTTACAATGAGCAGTTCTTC. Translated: CASSPDGGYNEQFF.

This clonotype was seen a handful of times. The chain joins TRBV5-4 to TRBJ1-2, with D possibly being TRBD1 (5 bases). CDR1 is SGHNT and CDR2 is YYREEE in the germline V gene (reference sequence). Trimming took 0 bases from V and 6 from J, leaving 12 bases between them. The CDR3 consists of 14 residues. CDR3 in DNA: TGTGCCAGCAGCTTGGCCGCAGGGAGAAATGGCTACACCTTC. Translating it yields CASSLAAGRNGYTF.

CDR3 loop: CSARDPILISGNTIYF. The CDR3 nucleotides are TGCAGTGCTAGAGATCCCATTCTGATCTCTGGAAACACCATATATTTT. J is TRBJ1-3 and V is TRBV20-1; unclear D gene. The CDR3 is made up of 16 amino acids. Trimming shortened V by 0 bases and J by 0 bases, and 12 bases separated the two germline ends. Germline V gives CDR1 DFQATT, CDR2 SNEGSKA (reference sequence).

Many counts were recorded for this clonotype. The chain's CDR3 is CASSLPGAGGYTF. CDR3 in DNA: TGTGCCAGCAGCTTGCCAGGCGCGGGCGGCTACACCTTC. This chain connects TRBV5-6 to TRBJ1-2; D is uncertain. Germline loops: CDR1 SGHDT, CDR2 YYEEEE. Between the trimmed V and J ends, which lost 1 base and 8 bases, there was a span of 12 bases. This CDR3 contains 13 residues.

The CDR3 here is CASSLLQRGVPYEQYF. The CDR3 DNA follows: TGTGCCAGCAGCTTACTCCAGCGCGGCGTTCCCTACGAGCAGTACTTC. The chain carries TRBV7-8 and TRBJ2-7, with D unclear. Trimming shortened V by 2 bases and J by 2 bases, and 16 bases separated the two germline ends. The CDR3 is 16 residues long. The germline V gene encodes CDR1 SGHVS and CDR2 FQNEAQ.

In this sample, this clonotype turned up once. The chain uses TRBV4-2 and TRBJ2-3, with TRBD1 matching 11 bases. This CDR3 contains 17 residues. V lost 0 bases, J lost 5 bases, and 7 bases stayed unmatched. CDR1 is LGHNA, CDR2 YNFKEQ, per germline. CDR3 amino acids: CASSQDRGQGDGDTQYF. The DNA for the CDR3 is TGTGCCAGCAGCCAAGATCGGGGACAGGGGGATGGAGATACGCAGTATTTT.

As DNA, the CDR3 is TGCAGTGCCGCCCGGGGGGGGACGGGAGAGCAGTACTTC. Translation: CSAARGGTGEQYF. The rearrangement uses TRBV20-1 and TRBJ2-7, with 8 positions matching TRBD2. The germline CDR1 and CDR2 sequences are DFQATT and SNEGSKA (reference sequence). The trim removed 6 bases at V and 7 bases at J, leaving 11 bases unmatched. The CDR3 sequence is 13 residues long.

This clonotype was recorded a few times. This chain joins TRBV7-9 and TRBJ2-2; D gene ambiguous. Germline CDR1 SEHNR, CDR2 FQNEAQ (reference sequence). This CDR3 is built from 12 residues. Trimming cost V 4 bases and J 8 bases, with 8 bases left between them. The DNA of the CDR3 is TGTGCCAGCAGCTCCCCGGCGGGGGAGCTGTTTTTT. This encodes CASSSPAGELFF.

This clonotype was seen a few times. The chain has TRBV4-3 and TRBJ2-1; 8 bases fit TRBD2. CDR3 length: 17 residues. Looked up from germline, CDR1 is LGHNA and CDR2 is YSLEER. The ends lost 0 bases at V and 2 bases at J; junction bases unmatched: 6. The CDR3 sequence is CASSQDRAGGAYNEQFF. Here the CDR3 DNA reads TGCGCCAGCAGCCAAGATAGGGCCGGGGGGGCCTACAATGAGCAGTTCTTC.

DNA of the CDR3: TGTGCCAGCAGCTCCGGGACAGTACGGAAAGAGACCCAGTACTTC. Protein sequence: CASSSGTVRKETQYF. The V and J genes are TRBV5-4 and TRBJ2-5; 7 nucleotides align to TRBD1. The J segment lost 3 bases and the V segment lost 3 bases, leaving 8 bases of the junction unmatched. CDR3 length: 15 residues. CDR1 and CDR2 (germline): SGHNT, YYREEE (reference sequence).

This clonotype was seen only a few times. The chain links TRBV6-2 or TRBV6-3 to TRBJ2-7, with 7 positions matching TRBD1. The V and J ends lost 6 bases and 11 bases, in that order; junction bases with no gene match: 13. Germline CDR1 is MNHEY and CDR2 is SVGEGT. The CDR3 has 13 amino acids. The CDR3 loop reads CASSTRGTLAEYF. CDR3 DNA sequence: TGTGCCAGCAGCACCAGGGGGACCTTGGCTGAGTACTTC.

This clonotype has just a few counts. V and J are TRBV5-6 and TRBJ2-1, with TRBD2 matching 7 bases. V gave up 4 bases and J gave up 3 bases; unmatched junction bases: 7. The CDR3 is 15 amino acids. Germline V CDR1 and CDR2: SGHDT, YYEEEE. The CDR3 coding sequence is TGTGCCAGCAGCCCTAAAAGCGGGGACTACAATGAGCAGTTCTTC. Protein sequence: CASSPKSGDYNEQFF.

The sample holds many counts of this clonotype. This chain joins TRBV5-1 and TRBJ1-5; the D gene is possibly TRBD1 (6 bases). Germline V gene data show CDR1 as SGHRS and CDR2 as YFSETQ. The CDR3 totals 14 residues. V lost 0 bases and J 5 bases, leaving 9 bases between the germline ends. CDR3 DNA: TGCGCCAGCAGCTTGGCGTCAGGGGATCAGCCCCAGCATTTT. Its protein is CASSLASGDQPQHF.